One and the same sample provided the 21 T cell receptor beta chains below, sequenced in a study of blood T cell repertoires in COVID-19. TCRdb keeps only in-frame clones here, not all; method: immunoSEQ multiplex PCR. The profile shows under 60,000 clones, around nine tenths of them singletons. Sequenced: peripheral blood. The receptors come from a human donor with active COVID-19. The donor label of this sample is uncertain.

The chain employs TRBV13 and TRBJ2-5; TRBD1 aligns across 7 bases. The germline V gene encodes CDR1 PRHDT and CDR2 FYEKMQ (reference sequence). The CDR3 covers 15 residues. J gave up 1 base and V 5 bases, and 7 bases lay outside the gene matches. Written as DNA, the CDR3 is TGTGCCAGCAGCCCCTACTCAGGGGGCCAAGAGACCCAGTACTTC. Its translation: CASSPYSGGQETQYF.

This clone was counted between two and nine times. The chain recombines TRBV11-2 with TRBJ1-2; possibly TRBD1 for D (5 bases). CDR3 size: 12 residues. V lost 1 base and J lost 6, with 6 bases in between. Germline-derived CDR1 and CDR2 are SGHAT and FQNNGV. The DNA for the CDR3 is TGTGCCAGCAGCTTAGCGGGGGATGGCTACACCTTC. This codes for CASSLAGDGYTF. Using reference TRBV11-2 and TRBJ1-2 for the parts outside the CDR3, the full variable domain is EAGVAQSPRYKIIEKRQSVAFWCNPISGHATLYWYQQILGQGPKLLIQFQNNGVVDDSQLPKDRFSAERLKGVDSTLKIQPAKLEDSAVYLCASSLAGDGYTFGSGTRLTVV.

This clone was observed once. The CDR3 nucleotides read TGTGCCAGCAGCACTCTAAGGCGGAGCTCCTACAATGAGCAGTTCTTC. Its protein product is CASSTLRRSSYNEQFF. The rearrangement links TRBV9 to TRBJ2-1, with no clear D. The CDR3 extends over 16 amino acids. Between the trimmed V and J ends, which lost 4 bases and 0 bases, there was a span of 14 bases. Germline loops: CDR1 SGDLS, CDR2 YYNGEE.

The gene calls are TRBV10-3 and TRBJ1-1, with 11 nucleotides matching TRBD1. This CDR3 is 16 amino acids long. Unmatched junction bases numbered 3, after V lost 0 bases and J lost 3 bases. Per germline, CDR1 ENHRY and CDR2 SYGVKD. CDR3 coding DNA: TGTGCCATCAGTGAGTCGTGGGACAGGGGGTACACTGAAGCTTTCTTT. Residues: CAISESWDRGYTEAFF.

This clone was counted between two and nine times. The chain joins TRBV3-1 (or the pseudogene TRBV3-2) to TRBJ2-1, with 10 positions matching TRBD2. V gave up 3 bases and J gave up 6 bases; unmatched junction bases: 5. The CDR3 extends over 15 amino acids. CDR1 is LGHDT, CDR2 YNNKEL, per germline (reference sequence). CDR3 sequence (DNA): TGTGCCAGCAGCCATAAAGCGGGAGGGCCCAATGAGCAGTTCTTC. Protein product: CASSHKAGGPNEQFF.

The gene calls are TRBV4-2 and TRBJ1-1; D call uncertain. This CDR3 has 14 amino acids. The germline V gene has CDR1 LGHNA and CDR2 YNFKEQ. V lost 4 bases to trimming and J lost 5 bases, with 14 bases between them. In DNA form, the CDR3 reads TGTGCCAGCAGCCCCCGAGGGCAGACTACTGAAGCTTTCTTT. Translation gives CASSPRGQTTEAFF.

The rearrangement joins TRBV30 to TRBJ1-5, with 8 nucleotides matching TRBD1. Germline V gene lookup returns CDR1 GTSNPN and CDR2 SVGIG (reference sequence). The CDR3 runs to 15 residues. Trimming removed 1 base from V and 0 bases from J; junction bases left unmatched: 2. The DNA of the CDR3 is TGTGCCTGGAGTGGGGACAGGTCTAGCAATCAGCCCCAGCATTTT. Encoded protein: CAWSGDRSSNQPQHF.

The chain's CDR3 is CASSEWTGDQPQHF. CDR3 DNA sequence: TGTGCCAGCAGTGAATGGACAGGGGATCAGCCCCAGCATTTT. The V call is TRBV2, the J call TRBJ1-5; the match to TRBD1 covers 9 bases. The germline gives CDR1 SNHLY, CDR2 FYNNEI. The V and J ends lost 2 bases and 5 bases, in that order; junction bases with no gene match: 1. The CDR3 is made up of 14 amino acids.

This sequence joins TRBV11-3 and TRBJ2-5, with 10 nucleotides matching TRBD2. This CDR3 is built from 15 residues. The J segment lost 2 bases and the V segment lost 3 bases, leaving 3 bases of the junction unmatched. Per germline, CDR1 SGHNT and CDR2 YENEEA. DNA of the CDR3: TGTGCCAGCAGCTTTAAGCGGGGGGGTCAAGAGACCCAGTACTTC. Translating it yields CASSFKRGGQETQYF. Full variable domain (rest looked up from reference TRBV11-3 and TRBJ2-5): EAGVVQSPRYKIIEKKQPVAFWCNPISGHNTLYWYLQNLGQGPELLIRYENEEAVDDSQLPKDRFSAERLKGVDSTLKIQPAELGDSAVYLCASSFKRGGQETQYFGPGTRLLVL.

This clone was seen once. This chain uses TRBV15 with TRBJ2-1; tentative D call: TRBD2 (6 bases). CDR3 length: 15 amino acids. The V gene's germline CDR1 is LNHNV and CDR2 YYDKDF (reference sequence). Trimming pared 2 bases from V and 7 bases from J, leaving 15 bases between. Here the CDR3 reads CATSRITGVGNEQFF. The DNA for the CDR3 is TGTGCCACCAGCAGAATCACGGGAGTTGGGAATGAGCAGTTCTTC.

The chain is built from TRBV24-1 and TRBJ1-5; D is perhaps TRBD1 (5 bases). The CDR3 extends over 14 amino acids. Germline V lookup: CDR1 KGHDR, CDR2 SFDVKD. The CDR3 is CAPTGGFLNQPQHF. The CDR3 DNA reads as TGTGCACCCACGGGGGGATTTCTTAATCAGCCCCAGCATTTT.

The chain links TRBV12-3 or TRBV12-4 to TRBJ2-5; a possible D gene is TRBD1 (5 bases). This CDR3 contains 13 residues. V shed 2 bases and J shed 5 bases, with 9 bases lying between them. The CDR3 DNA follows: TGTGCCAGCAGTTTAAGGGGAAGCGAGACCCAGTACTTC. Translated, it gives CASSLRGSETQYF.

The V call is TRBV7-2, the J call TRBJ1-2, with 9 bases fitting TRBD1. The trim removed 5 bases at V and 5 bases at J, leaving 9 bases unmatched. This CDR3 is 15 amino acids long. Germline V gives CDR1 SGHTA, CDR2 FQGNSA. This CDR3 reads CASSPRTGEVYGYTF. The CDR3 DNA sequence: TGTGCCAGCAGCCCTCGGACAGGGGAGGTATATGGCTACACCTTC.

The rearrangement joins TRBV2 to TRBJ1-5, with TRBD1 identical over 8 bases. V dropped 7 bases and J dropped 0; count of bases not matched to a gene: 5. The CDR3 consists of 15 residues. Germline CDR1 reads SNHLY; CDR2 reads FYNNEI. CDR3 DNA sequence: TGTGCCAGCAATCAGGGGGCTTATAGCAATCAGCCCCAGCATTTT. Translating gives CASNQGAYSNQPQHF.

V and J are TRBV5-1 and TRBJ2-5, with D hard to call. Looked up from germline, CDR1 is SGHRS and CDR2 is YFSETQ. The CDR3 totals 14 residues. Trimming left V 5 bases short and J 4 bases short, with 15 bases between. The DNA for the CDR3 is TGCGCCAGCAGGCTCCTTCCCGCCGGAGAGACCCAGTACTTC. This translates into CASRLLPAGETQYF.

The chain has TRBV20-1 and TRBJ2-1, with 7 nucleotides matching TRBD2. Germline V gene lookup returns CDR1 DFQATT and CDR2 SNEGSKA (reference sequence). J lost 9 bases, V lost 3 bases, and 14 bases had no gene match. The CDR3 has 15 amino acids. The DNA of the CDR3 is TGCAGTGCTAGTTTTCTGGCGGGAGTGTCACCTGAGCAGTTCTTC. Translating gives CSASFLAGVSPEQFF.

This chain joins TRBV6-6 and TRBJ2-7, with D possibly being TRBD1 (5 bases). The CDR3 is 15 amino acids. Germline V gives CDR1 MNHNY, CDR2 SVGAGI (reference sequence). The ends were cut back, 4 bases at V and 0 bases at J, with 13 bases in the middle. Here the CDR3 reads CASSLGRARSYEQYF. CDR3 in DNA: TGTGCCAGCAGTTTAGGCAGGGCTCGCTCCTACGAGCAGTACTTC.

The table lists this clone with a count of one. The chain is built from TRBV30 and TRBJ1-6; D may be TRBD1 (6 bases). Germline CDR1 and CDR2: GTSNPN and SVGIG (reference sequence). The germline V and J ends were trimmed by 4 bases and 3 bases, with 10 bases remaining between them. CDR3 length: 14 amino acids. The CDR3 loop is CAWTPDSYNSPLHF. The CDR3 DNA reads TGTGCCTGGACCCCGGACAGCTATAATTCACCCCTCCACTTT.

J is TRBJ2-1 and V is TRBV11-2; 7 bases align to TRBD2. The CDR3 loop spans 14 amino acids. J lost 5 bases, V lost 5 bases, and 6 bases had no gene match. Germline V CDR1 and CDR2: SGHAT, FQNNGV. CDR3 DNA: TGTGCCAGCAGCCCCGGGACTAACGACAATGAGCAGTTCTTC. It yields the protein CASSPGTNDNEQFF.

The chain combines TRBV9 with TRBJ2-1, with D perhaps matching TRBD1 (6 bases). The V gene's germline CDR1 is SGDLS and CDR2 YYNGEE. The germline V and J ends were trimmed by 4 bases and 9 bases, with 20 bases remaining between them. This CDR3 has 15 amino acids. The CDR3, as DNA: TGTGCCAGCAGCCCAGCGGACAGAGGTCTTGGTGAGCAGTTCTTC. Residues: CASSPADRGLGEQFF.

This chain joins TRBV19 and TRBJ1-2; D call uncertain. V was clipped by 3 bases and J by 4 bases, with 9 bases between them. The germline gives CDR1 LNHDA, CDR2 SQIVND (reference sequence). The CDR3 sequence is 13 residues long. CDR3 region: CASSMAGVYGYTF. The CDR3 coding sequence is TGTGCCAGTAGTATGGCAGGCGTCTATGGCTACACCTTC.